One sample yielded the 6 T cell receptor beta chains listed below, sequenced in a study of CD8 T cells in Susac syndrome. A quantity of about 0.5 to 1 ug RNA underwent reverse transcription using random hexamers. MiXCR, run by TCRdb on the immunoSEQ multiplex PCR reads, gives a single entry per CDR3 protein. The table includes 150,000 to 200,000 distinct CDR3 sequences, nearly 97% detected once. The sequencing sample was made of CD4+ T cells from PBMCs. All receptors come from a human donor with multiple sclerosis.

The chain combines TRBV20-1 with TRBJ2-7, with unresolved D. Trimming shortened V by 5 bases and J by 1 base, and 15 bases separated the two germline ends. This CDR3 region has 14 residues. CDR1 is DFQATT and CDR2 is SNEGSKA in the germline V gene (reference sequence). CDR3 nucleotide sequence: TGCAGTGCTGGGCCGACTGGCAATTCCTACGAGCAGTACTTC. It specifies CSAGPTGNSYEQYF.

The chain employs TRBV20-1 and TRBJ2-5; 10 bases map to TRBD1. The germline V gene has CDR1 DFQATT and CDR2 SNEGSKA (reference sequence). This CDR3 region has 14 residues. V was clipped by 3 bases and J by 4 bases; unmatched bases: 5. CDR3 residues: CSARGTGAGETQYF. The CDR3 DNA is TGCAGTGCTAGGGGGACAGGGGCGGGAGAGACCCAGTACTTC.

The rearrangement links TRBV3-1 to TRBJ2-7; 15 positions match TRBD2. The V gene's germline CDR1 is LGHDT and CDR2 YNNKEL (reference sequence). This CDR3 contains 20 residues. The ends lost 4 bases at V and 0 bases at J; junction bases unmatched: 13. The CDR3 region has the DNA TGTGCCAGCAGCCCAACGGCGACCCCGGGACTAGCGGGGGGCTCCTACGAGCAGTACTTC. It codes for CASSPTATPGLAGGSYEQYF.

V usage is TRBV12-5 and J usage is TRBJ2-1; D is ambiguous. The CDR3 runs 11 residues. V lost 3 bases, J lost 10 bases, and 7 bases lay in between. Germline V gene lookup returns CDR1 LGHNT and CDR2 FRNRAP. The CDR3 sequence is CASGFETEQFF. The CDR3 DNA reads TGTGCTAGTGGTTTCGAGACAGAGCAGTTCTTC.

This chain links TRBV6-5 with TRBJ2-7; TRBD1 matches 7 bases. The germline V gene encodes CDR1 MNHEY and CDR2 SVGAGI. The CDR3 extends over 16 amino acids. The trim removed 0 bases at V and 5 bases at J, leaving 10 bases unmatched. CDR3 coding DNA: TGTGCCAGCAGTTACTCGTTGGGGACAGCTTACCACGAGCAGTACTTC. It encodes CASSYSLGTAYHEQYF.

The chain combines TRBV3-1 with TRBJ1-2; D call uncertain. Germline-derived CDR1 and CDR2 are LGHDT and YNNKEL (reference sequence). The CDR3 spans 13 residues. V lost 3 bases and J 8 bases, leaving 13 bases between the germline ends. For the CDR3, the DNA is TGTGCCAGCAGCCATCGGATGCCGAACGGCTACACCTTC. Amino acid sequence: CASSHRMPNGYTF.